The source of this T cell receptor beta chain is a study of shared clonotypes between healthy human individuals. In the study overall: Per-donor plates numbered three CD4 naive, three CD4 memory, two CD8 naive and one CD8 memory. Notes on the study in general: Specimens sampled were limited to blood, with tissue repertoires likely differing.

Naive CD8 populations comprised CD45RO-negative cells positively selected for CCR7, excluding terminally differentiated effector memory CD45RA+ cells. Donation came from healthy HIV-negative adults that had no recent acute infections or vaccinations. Clones were read by immunoSEQ multiplex PCR, and TCRdb kept only the in-frame ones, dropping some. The repertoire holds more than 600,000 clones, with about 91% as singletons. Turning to this clone: As yet, its antigen is unknown.

V was trimmed by 6 bases and J by 0 bases, leaving 12 bases between them. The CDR3 contains 14 residues. Per germline, CDR1 SEHNR and CDR2 FQNEAQ (reference sequence). The chain carries TRBV7-9 and TRBJ2-7, with D possibly being TRBD1 or TRBD2 (5 bases each). Sequencing used naive CD8+ T cells sorted from blood. This sequence was found in a man aged 25 to 45 in good health. The CDR3 DNA reads TGTGCCAGCAGTCACCGGGACGCCTCCTACGAGCAGTACTTC. Its protein product is CASSHRDASYEQYF.